The rows below give T cell receptor beta chains drawn from one sample of a study of T cells after yellow fever vaccination. In TCRdb, the 5' RACE reads were re-called with MiXCR into one record per CDR3 protein. This table holds hundreds of thousands of distinct CDR3 sequences, around an eighth found once. Specimen: PBMCs, collected on the day of the yellow fever booster vaccination. These receptors were collected from a man aged 30-40 years who received the YFV17D yellow fever vaccine. Both conserved end residues are trimmed from each CDR3. Fields, in order: J gene, V gene, D gene, CDR3 protein. The D gene is left open where the match is weak.

>TRBJ2-1|TRBV28|NA
ASRLQASSYNEQF
>TRBJ2-3|TRBV20-1|TRBD2
SARPAQREGPDTQY
>TRBJ2-1|TRBV3-1|TRBD2
ASSQQLAGVDNEQF
>TRBJ2-7|TRBV6-1|NA
ASRPGVPGYEQY
>TRBJ2-1|TRBV24-1|NA
ATTRGNEQF
>TRBJ2-7|TRBV5-1|NA
ASSMGVEQY
>TRBJ2-5|TRBV3-1|TRBD2
ATTWGTSGRSFETQY
>TRBJ1-6|TRBV4-3|NA
ASSQGGTINSPLH
>TRBJ2-5|TRBV27|NA
ASSFTRGPQY
>TRBJ2-5|TRBV12-3/TRBV12-4|NA
AKQVRGTQY
>TRBJ2-6|TRBV20-1|TRBD1
SARDREWAGGASGANVLT
>TRBJ2-1|TRBV20-1|NA
SATQFSSSYNEQF
>TRBJ1-4|TRBV7-2|NA
ASSNEGLDEKLF
>TRBJ2-5|TRBV6-5|TRBD2
ASSYNLAGGTETQY
>TRBJ2-5|TRBV12-3/TRBV12-4|NA
ASSPQGGKTQY
>TRBJ2-7|TRBV6-1|NA
ASSPRGSPSYEQY
>TRBJ2-3|TRBV12-3/TRBV12-4|TRBD2
ASSLALGRLAEDTDTQY
>TRBJ2-1|TRBV10-3|TRBD2
AIRGLAEGNEQF
>TRBJ1-1|TRBV27|NA
ASRGAIGVTEAF
>TRBJ2-6|TRBV6-6|NA
ASSLLRANVLT
>TRBJ2-7|TRBV10-3|NA
AISDGEGAYEQY
>TRBJ2-7|TRBV18|NA
ASSKGQTTRYEQY
>TRBJ1-1|TRBV27|NA
ASSSPWGGLNTEAF
>TRBJ2-3|TRBV5-1|TRBD2
ASSLTPPGLEGVQY
>TRBJ2-5|TRBV18|NA
ASSRSRDTQETQY
>TRBJ1-2|TRBV6-2/TRBV6-3|NA
ASNTGTNYGYT
>TRBJ1-6|TRBV20-1|NA
SASGTSGLLH
>TRBJ2-7|TRBV7-2|NA
ASSYPGNLYEQY
>TRBJ2-7|TRBV2|NA
ASTEGSTYEQY
>TRBJ2-1|TRBV20-1|TRBD1
SGTGEIYNEQF
>TRBJ2-4|TRBV20-1|NA
SAYSGLAKNIQY
>TRBJ1-4|TRBV10-3|TRBD1
AISASDRGLNEKLF
>TRBJ2-7|TRBV11-2|TRBD2
ASSLETSGAYEQY
>TRBJ2-1|TRBV7-8|TRBD1
ASSSGTAPPNEQF
>TRBJ2-1|TRBV19|TRBD2
ASTTSGTVAGVWDEQF
>TRBJ2-7|TRBV10-3|NA
AISETDSGNYEQY
>TRBJ1-3|TRBV28|NA
ASSFAGPRNTIY
>TRBJ2-2|TRBV20-1|NA
SARPLQNTGELF
>TRBJ1-5|TRBV20-1|NA
SAMGGGNQPQH